This T cell receptor (beta chain) came from a study of T cell responses to AZD1222 COVID-19 vaccine. Whole-study results and caveats: Spike-specific TCR repertoires showed rising breadth and depth after two AZD1222 doses.

Comment on this clone: Its antigen is as yet unknown.

Only in-frame clones appear in the TCRdb table, and some are missing; sequencing was by immunoSEQ multiplex PCR. The sample has under 100,000 clones; roughly nine tenths are singletons. V was cut by 5 bases and J by 5 bases, with 15 bases left in between. CDR1 is SGHTA and CDR2 is FQGNSA in the germline V gene. CDR3 length: 15 amino acids. The origin of this receptor is an adult in good health. Material: peripheral blood, obtained on day 0 of MenACWY control vaccination. The rearrangement joins TRBV7-2 to TRBJ2-2; the D gene is possibly TRBD2 (6 bases). The CDR3 nucleotides read TGTGCCAGCAGCCTTAACCTCGGGGGTACCGGGGAGCTGTTTTTT. Protein sequence: CASSLNLGGTGELFF.